The 15 T cell receptor beta chains reported below all come from one sample, sequenced in a study of beta chain features in type 1 diabetes. Study observations and caveats: In all four CD4+ subsets, TCRB CDR3 length was significantly, moderately reduced in type 1 diabetes.

These receptors' antigens are unknown. Expressed TCRB transcripts were sequenced after all isolated RNA was converted to cDNA. Only in-frame clones appear in the TCRdb table, and some are missing; sequencing was by immunoSEQ multiplex PCR. The sample has 500,000 to 650,000 clones, around 12% seen once. Sequencing was performed on naive CD4+ T cells from blood. The receptor source for this set is a man between 25 and 39 years old with type 1 diabetes.

CDR3 loop: CASKKDSAAYNEQFF. CDR3 bases: TGTGCCAGCAAAAAAGACAGTGCCGCCTACAATGAGCAGTTCTTC. The V call is TRBV7-2, the J call TRBJ2-1, with D tentatively TRBD1 (5 bases). Per the germline V gene, CDR1 is SGHTA and CDR2 is FQGNSA. The CDR3 sequence is 15 residues long. The V gene lost 7 bases and the J gene lost 2 bases, with 15 bases spanning the gap.

This chain joins TRBV7-2 and TRBJ1-1, with D maybe TRBD1 (5 bases). CDR1 and CDR2 from the germline V gene are SGHTA and FQGNSA. The CDR3 runs to 13 residues. V was clipped by 5 bases and J by 3 bases, with 10 bases between them. CDR3 region: CASSQVRDTEAFF. In DNA form, the CDR3 reads TGTGCCAGCAGCCAAGTCAGGGACACTGAAGCTTTCTTT.

V usage is TRBV5-1 and J usage is TRBJ2-7; 7 positions match TRBD1. Germline-derived CDR1 and CDR2 are SGHRS and YFSETQ. This CDR3 spans 15 amino acids. Germline trimming cut 5 bases from V and 5 bases from J; bases unmatched to any gene: 13. This CDR3 is CASRPRDRVTNEQYF. The CDR3 region has the DNA TGCGCCAGCAGACCAAGAGACAGGGTGACTAACGAGCAGTACTTC.

The sample holds a few counts of this clone. The V and J genes are TRBV7-8 and TRBJ2-3; D is ambiguous. Germline assignment: CDR1 SGHVS and CDR2 FQNEAQ. There are 15 residues in the CDR3. V lost 5 bases and J lost 0, with 12 bases in between. The CDR3 loop reads CASSQSVWSTDTQYF. The CDR3 DNA follows: TGTGCCAGCAGCCAATCGGTTTGGAGCACAGATACGCAGTATTTT.

This clone turned up a few times. The chain links TRBV5-4 to TRBJ1-1; D not certain. V gave up 0 bases and J gave up 2 bases, with 5 bases separating them. The germline V gene has CDR1 SGHNT and CDR2 YYREEE (reference sequence). The CDR3 runs to 13 residues. The CDR3 is CASSLGHNTEAFF. CDR3 DNA: TGTGCCAGCAGCTTGGGACACAACACTGAAGCTTTCTTT.

The CDR3 here is CASSARQGTEAFF. DNA for the CDR3: TGTGCCAGCAGTGCACGGCAGGGAACAGAAGCTTTCTTT. This rearrangement joins TRBV6-4 to TRBJ1-1, with D possibly TRBD1 on 5 matching bases. Germline V gene lookup returns CDR1 MRHNA and CDR2 SNTAGT. The ends were cut back, 4 bases at V and 8 bases at J, with 14 bases in the middle. The CDR3 is 13 amino acids.

This clone was observed a handful of times. The chain is built from TRBV7-9 and TRBJ2-4, with a possible D match to TRBD1 (6 bases). The CDR3 covers 16 residues. CDR1 SEHNR and CDR2 FQNEAQ come from the germline V gene (reference sequence). The V end was cut by 5 bases, the J end by 6 bases, with 20 bases between. The CDR3 bases are TGTGCCAGCAGCCCAAGGGGGACCGGACCCCTAAACATTCAGTACTTC. It encodes CASSPRGTGPLNIQYF.

The chain has TRBV10-3 and TRBJ1-4; 12 nucleotides match TRBD1. There are 17 residues in the CDR3. Unmatched junction bases numbered 7, after V lost 8 bases and J lost 0 bases. CDR1 and CDR2 from the germline V gene are ENHRY and SYGVKD. This CDR3 is CAISGTGGSSTNEKLFF. Here the CDR3 DNA reads TGTGCCATCTCCGGGACAGGGGGCTCGTCAACTAATGAAAAACTGTTTTTT.

This clone was seen a handful of times. DNA of the CDR3: TGTGCCAGCAGCTTGAAGCTAGCGGGTCGCACAGATACGCAGTATTTT. It encodes CASSLKLAGRTDTQYF. The chain links TRBV5-4 to TRBJ2-3; 8 bases fit TRBD2. Germline V gene data show CDR1 as SGHNT and CDR2 as YYREEE (reference sequence). J was trimmed by 1 base and V by 1 base; bases with no gene match: 5. The CDR3 covers 16 residues.

This chain uses TRBV11-2 with TRBJ2-3, with TRBD1 matching 8 bases. V was pared by 6 bases and J by 3 bases, with 5 bases of the junction left unmatched. The germline CDR1 and CDR2 sequences are SGHAT and FQNNGV. The CDR3 length is 14 residues. The CDR3 sequence: CASSIGTGTDTQYF. The CDR3 nucleotides read TGTGCCAGCAGTATCGGGACAGGTACAGATACGCAGTATTTT. Full variable domain (missing parts from reference TRBV11-2 and TRBJ2-3): EAGVAQSPRYKIIEKRQSVAFWCNPISGHATLYWYQQILGQGPKLLIQFQNNGVVDDSQLPKDRFSAERLKGVDSTLKIQPAKLEDSAVYLCASSIGTGTDTQYFGPGTRLTVL.

The genes are TRBV27 and TRBJ2-4, with 10 bases lining up with TRBD2. Germline-derived CDR1 and CDR2 are MNHEY and SMNVEV (reference sequence). J gave up 5 bases and V 5 bases, and 12 bases lay outside the gene matches. There are 17 residues in the CDR3. The CDR3 nucleotides read TGTGCCAGCAGTGAGTCTAGCGGGGGCCGAAAAGAAAACATTCAGTACTTC. Protein sequence: CASSESSGGRKENIQYF.

The table lists this clone with a few counts. The V and J genes are TRBV10-3 and TRBJ2-3; D remains unclear. The V end lost 2 bases, the J end lost 0 bases, and 9 bases lay between the germline ends. Germline CDR1 is ENHRY and CDR2 is SYGVKD. The CDR3 totals 15 residues. CDR3 bases: TGTGCCATCAGTGAGGACGGCGTTAGCACAGATACGCAGTATTTT. This gives the protein CAISEDGVSTDTQYF.

The chain carries TRBV13 and TRBJ2-3, with D maybe TRBD1 (6 bases). V was pared by 5 bases and J by 4 bases, with 13 bases between. CDR3 size: 14 residues. The germline CDR1 and CDR2 sequences are PRHDT and FYEKMQ (reference sequence). In nucleotides, the CDR3 is TGTGCCAGCAGCCCGCGCGCAGGGGCAGATACGCAGTATTTT. Translated, it gives CASSPRAGADTQYF.

This clone has just a few counts. This specimen includes other DNA sequences encoding the same CDR3. The chain couples TRBV6-5 to TRBJ1-1; the match to TRBD1 covers 7 bases. The CDR3 covers 15 residues. V lost 0 bases, J lost 0 bases, and 1 base stayed unmatched. Germline V gene lookup returns CDR1 MNHEY and CDR2 SVGAGI. The CDR3 region is CASSYSGQLNTEAFF. The CDR3 bases are TGTGCCAGCAGTTACTCGGGACAGCTGAACACTGAAGCTTTCTTT.

This clone has a handful of counts. The gene calls are TRBV18 and TRBJ2-1, with D possibly TRBD2 on 6 matching bases. The CDR3 loop spans 12 amino acids. Germline CDR1 is KGHSH and CDR2 is LQKENI. Trimming left V 2 bases short and J 10 bases short, with 9 bases between. CDR3 sequence (DNA): TGTGCCAGCTCACCAATGGGGAGGGAGCAGTTCTTC. Translated: CASSPMGREQFF.